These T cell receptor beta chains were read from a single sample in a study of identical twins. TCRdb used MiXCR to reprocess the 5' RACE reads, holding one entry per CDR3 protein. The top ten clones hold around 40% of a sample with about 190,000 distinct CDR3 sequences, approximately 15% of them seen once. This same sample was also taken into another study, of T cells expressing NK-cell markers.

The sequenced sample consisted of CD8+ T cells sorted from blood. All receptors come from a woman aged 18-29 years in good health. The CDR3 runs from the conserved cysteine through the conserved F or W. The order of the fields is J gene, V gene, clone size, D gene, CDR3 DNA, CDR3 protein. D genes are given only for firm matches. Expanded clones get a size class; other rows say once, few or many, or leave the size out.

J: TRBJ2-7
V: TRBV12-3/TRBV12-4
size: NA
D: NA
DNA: TGTGCCAGCAGTCAGGGGACGGCCTCCTACGAGCAGTACTTC
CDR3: CASSQGTASYEQYF

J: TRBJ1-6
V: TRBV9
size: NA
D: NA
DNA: TGTGCCAGCAGCGTAGATGGCAGAAAGAATTCACCCCTCCACTTT
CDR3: CASSVDGRKNSPLHF

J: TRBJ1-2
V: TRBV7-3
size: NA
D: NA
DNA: TGTGCCAGCAGCCCTGGGACATACCACAACTATGGCTACACCTTC
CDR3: CASSPGTYHNYGYTF

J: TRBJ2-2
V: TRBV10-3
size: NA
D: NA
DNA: TGTGCCATCAGATCAGGGGTCGTCGGGGAGCTGTTTTTT
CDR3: CAIRSGVVGELFF

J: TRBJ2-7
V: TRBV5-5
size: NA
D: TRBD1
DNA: TGTGCCAGCAGCTATCCGGGACAGGGCCCCTACGAGCAGTACTTC
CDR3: CASSYPGQGPYEQYF

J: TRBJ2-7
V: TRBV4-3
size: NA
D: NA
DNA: TGCGCCAGCAGCCAAGATGTAGTGGGACATCCCCCCGATGAGCAGTACTTC
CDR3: CASSQDVVGHPPDEQYF

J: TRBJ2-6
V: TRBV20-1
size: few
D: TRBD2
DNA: TGCAGTGCTAGCGGGGAGGGCTACTCTGGGGCCAACGTCCTGACTTTC
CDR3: CSASGEGYSGANVLTF

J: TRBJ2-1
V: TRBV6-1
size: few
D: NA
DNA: TGTGCCAGCAGTCCGGGGAGCTCCTACAATGAGCAGTTCTTC
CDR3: CASSPGSSYNEQFF

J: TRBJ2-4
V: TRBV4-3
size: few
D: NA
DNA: TGCGCCAGCAGCCGAGGACTAGCCAAAAACATTCAGTACTTC
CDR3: CASSRGLAKNIQYF

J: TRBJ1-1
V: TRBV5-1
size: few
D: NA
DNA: TGCGCCAGCAGCTTGTGGGGGGCGGACACTGAAGCTTTCTTT
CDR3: CASSLWGADTEAFF

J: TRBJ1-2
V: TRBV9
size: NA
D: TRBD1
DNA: TGTGCCAGCAGCGTCGACAGGGATCATGGCTACACCTTC
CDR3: CASSVDRDHGYTF

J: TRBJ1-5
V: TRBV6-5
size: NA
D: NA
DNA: TGTGCCAGCAGTTATTTAGGGGGTAATCAGCCCCAGCATTTT
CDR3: CASSYLGGNQPQHF

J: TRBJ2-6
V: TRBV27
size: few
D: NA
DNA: TGTGCCAGCAGTTTGATTGCCTCTGGGGCCAACGTCCTGACTTTC
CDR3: CASSLIASGANVLTF

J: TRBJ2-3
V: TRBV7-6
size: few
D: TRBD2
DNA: TGTGCCAGCAGCTTTGGACTAGCGGGTACCACAGATACGCAGTATTTT
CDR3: CASSFGLAGTTDTQYF

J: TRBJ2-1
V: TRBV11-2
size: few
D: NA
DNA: TGTGCCAGCAGCTTAGGCCCCGCGGGGGCGGGACCTTCCTACAATGAGCAGTTCTTC
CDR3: CASSLGPAGAGPSYNEQFF

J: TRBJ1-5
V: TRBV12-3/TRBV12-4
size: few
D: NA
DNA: TGTGCCAGCACCAAAAGCGATAGATACAATCAGCCCCAGCATTTT
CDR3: CASTKSDRYNQPQHF

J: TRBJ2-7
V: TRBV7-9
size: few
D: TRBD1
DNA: TGTGCCAGCAGCTCGATAGGGACAGGGTCTGAAGAGCAGTACTTC
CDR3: CASSSIGTGSEEQYF

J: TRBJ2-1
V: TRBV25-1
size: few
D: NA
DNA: TGTGCCAGCAGTGCATGGAATGAGCAGTTCTTC
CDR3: CASSAWNEQFF

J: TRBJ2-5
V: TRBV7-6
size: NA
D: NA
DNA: TGTGCCAGCAGCCCGAACCCAGGGGAGGGAGAGACCCAGTACTTC
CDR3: CASSPNPGEGETQYF

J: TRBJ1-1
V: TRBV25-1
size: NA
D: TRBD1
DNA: TGTGCCAGCAGCAGACAGGGGACGGCGAACACTGAAGCTTTCTTT
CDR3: CASSRQGTANTEAFF

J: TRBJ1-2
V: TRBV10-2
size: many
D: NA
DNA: TGCGCCAGCGTGCCGGGCCGCGACTTCGGCTACACCTTC
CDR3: CASVPGRDFGYTF

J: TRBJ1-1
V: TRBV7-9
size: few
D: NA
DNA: TGTGCCACTAATTGGGGCACTGAAGCTTTCTTT
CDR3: CATNWGTEAFF

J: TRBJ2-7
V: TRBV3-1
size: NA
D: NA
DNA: TGTGCCAGCAGCCTCGCGGAATGGTTCCGTCCCCTTTCGTGGTGTTATTCCTACGAGCAGTACTTC
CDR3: CASSLAEWFRPLSWCYSYEQYF

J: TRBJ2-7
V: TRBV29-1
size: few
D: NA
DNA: TGCAGCGTTGTGTCAGGGGCCACCTACGAGCAGTACTTC
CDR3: CSVVSGATYEQYF

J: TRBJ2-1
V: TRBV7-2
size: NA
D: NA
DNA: TGTGCCAGCAGCGAAGGGACTGCCGAGTTCTTC
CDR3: CASSEGTAEFF

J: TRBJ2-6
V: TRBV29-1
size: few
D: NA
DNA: TGCAGCGTTGTTCTCCTCGAAGGTCCTGGGGCCAACGTCCTGACTTTC
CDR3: CSVVLLEGPGANVLTF

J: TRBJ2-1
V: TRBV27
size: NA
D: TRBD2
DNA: TGTGCCAGCAGTGGGACTAGCGGGGGGCCCCCCAACAATGAGCAGTTCTTC
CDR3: CASSGTSGGPPNNEQFF

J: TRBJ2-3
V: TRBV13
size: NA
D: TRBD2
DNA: TGTGCCAGCAGCCCTGGGATGGGACTAGCGGGGCTCCGCACAGATACGCAGTATTTT
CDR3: CASSPGMGLAGLRTDTQYF

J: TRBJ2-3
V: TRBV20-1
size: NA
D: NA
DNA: TGCAGTGCTAGAGCCTTGACCGTCAGCACAGATACGCAGTATTTT
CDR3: CSARALTVSTDTQYF

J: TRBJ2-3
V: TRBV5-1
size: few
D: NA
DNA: TGCGCCAGCAGCTCAGACTGGGATTATACGCAGTATTTT
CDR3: CASSSDWDYTQYF

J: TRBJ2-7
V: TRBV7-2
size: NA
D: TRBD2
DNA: TGTGCCAGCAGCCCTACCTCGGGACTAGGAAGCGAGCAGTACTTC
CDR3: CASSPTSGLGSEQYF

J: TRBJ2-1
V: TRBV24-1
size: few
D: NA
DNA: TGTGCCACCAGTGATTCGGGACACCTCTACAATGAGCAGTTCTTC
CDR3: CATSDSGHLYNEQFF

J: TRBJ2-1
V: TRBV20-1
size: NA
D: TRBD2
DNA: TGCAGTGCTCCGGGACTAGCGGGGGGCCGCAATGAGCAGTTCTTC
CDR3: CSAPGLAGGRNEQFF

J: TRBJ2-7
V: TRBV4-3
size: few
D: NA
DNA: TGCGCCAGCAGCCAAGACGGGACATATTACGAGCAGTACTTC
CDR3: CASSQDGTYYEQYF

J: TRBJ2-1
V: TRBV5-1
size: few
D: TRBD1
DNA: TGCGCCAGCAGCTTGCGGGACAGGGTGATGGCGCGGAGCTCCTACAATGAGCAGTTCTTC
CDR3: CASSLRDRVMARSSYNEQFF

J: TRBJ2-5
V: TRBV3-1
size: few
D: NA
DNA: TGTGCCAGCAGCCAAGGGGGCGAGACCCAGTACTTC
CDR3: CASSQGGETQYF